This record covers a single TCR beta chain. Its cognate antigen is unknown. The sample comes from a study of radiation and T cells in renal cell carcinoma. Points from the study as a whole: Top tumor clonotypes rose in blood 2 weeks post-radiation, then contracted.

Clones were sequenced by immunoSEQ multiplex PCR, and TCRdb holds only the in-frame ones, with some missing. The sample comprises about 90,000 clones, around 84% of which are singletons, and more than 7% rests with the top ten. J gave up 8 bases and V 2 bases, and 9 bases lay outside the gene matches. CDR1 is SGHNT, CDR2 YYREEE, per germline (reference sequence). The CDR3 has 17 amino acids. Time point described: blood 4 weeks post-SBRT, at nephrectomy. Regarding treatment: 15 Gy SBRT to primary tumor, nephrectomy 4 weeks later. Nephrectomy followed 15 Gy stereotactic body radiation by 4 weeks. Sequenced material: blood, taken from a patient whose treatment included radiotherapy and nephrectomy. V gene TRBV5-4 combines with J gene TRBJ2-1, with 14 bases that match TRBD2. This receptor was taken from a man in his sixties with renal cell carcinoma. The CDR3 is CASSLPGTSGSQHEQFF. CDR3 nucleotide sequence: TGTGCCAGCAGCTTACCCGGGACTAGCGGGAGTCAGCATGAGCAGTTCTTC.